The 7 T cell receptor beta chains listed next were all sequenced from one sample in a study of blood T cell repertoires in COVID-19. Using immunoSEQ multiplex PCR, the repertoire was profiled, and TCRdb retains in-frame clones only, with some absent. The profile shows 390,000 or so clones, about 89% of them singletons. The sample consisted of peripheral blood. The origin of the receptors is a woman in her 30s with COVID-19, enrolled during active disease.

The chain's CDR3 is CASSQVIVAGGPDNEQFF. Here the CDR3 DNA reads TGCGCCAGCAGCCAAGTTATCGTGGCGGGAGGGCCGGACAATGAGCAGTTCTTC. This chain connects TRBV4-3 to TRBJ2-1; 9 bases line up with TRBD2. Germline V gives CDR1 LGHNA, CDR2 YSLEER. Germline trimming cut 1 base from V and 5 bases from J; bases unmatched to any gene: 12. This CDR3 region has 18 residues.

This clone turned up a few times. The rearrangement joins TRBV6-1 to TRBJ2-7; 7 nucleotides agree with TRBD2. With 1 base clipped from V and 2 bases from J, the junction kept 5 bases outside the gene matches. This CDR3 has 15 amino acids. In germline, CDR1 is MNHNS, CDR2 SASEGT. For the CDR3, the DNA is TGTGCCAGCAGTGAAGGGGGGGGAGAGCCCTACGAGCAGTACGTC. Residues: CASSEGGGEPYEQYV.

The V gene is TRBV2, the J gene TRBJ2-3; maybe TRBD1 (5 bases). This CDR3 is 14 amino acids long. Per germline, CDR1 SNHLY and CDR2 FYNNEI. The ends were cut back, 4 bases at V and 6 bases at J, with 14 bases in the middle. CDR3 coding DNA: TGTGCCAGCAGTGTAGGAGTGGGGCCCGATACGCAGTATTTT. The encoded protein is CASSVGVGPDTQYF.

Remarks on this clone: The junction departs from the called germline gene at one end, perhaps through a read error. The V gene is TRBV6-5, the J gene TRBJ1-2; D remains unclear. In germline, CDR1 is MNHEY, CDR2 SVGAGI. The CDR3 has 15 residues. In nucleotides, the CDR3 is TGTGCCAGCAGGTACTCCGGGGTCGCGAATGATGGCTACACCTTC. Translating gives CASRYSGVANDGYTF.

Points on this clone: Distinct nucleotide sequences in the sample also encode this CDR3. The chain carries TRBV6-5 and TRBJ1-2, with TRBD1 identical over 8 bases. With V trimmed by 6 bases and J by 4 bases, 4 bases remained unmatched. This CDR3 has 13 residues. Germline loops: CDR1 MNHEY, CDR2 SVGAGI. The CDR3, as DNA: TGTGCCAGCAGCCGCACAGGGGGCTATGGCTACACCTTC. Amino acid sequence: CASSRTGGYGYTF.

The V and J genes are TRBV10-3 and TRBJ2-1, with 9 bases that match TRBD2. CDR3 length: 14 residues. Germline-derived CDR1 and CDR2 are ENHRY and SYGVKD. The junction had 8 bases not matched to a gene; V was cut back by 8 bases and J by 6 bases. DNA of the CDR3: TGTGCCATCGGACGGACTAGCGATGTCAATGAGCAGTTCTTC. It is translated as CAIGRTSDVNEQFF.

This rearrangement joins TRBV27 to TRBJ1-6, with 7 bases identical to TRBD1. The germline CDR1 and CDR2 sequences are MNHEY and SMNVEV (reference sequence). The CDR3 contains 16 residues. V dropped 5 bases and J dropped 9; count of bases not matched to a gene: 13. CDR3 in DNA: TGTGCCAGCAGTCCAGACAGGGTCGGAGGGGGTTCACCCCTCCACTTT. Translation gives CASSPDRVGGGSPLHF.